This T cell receptor (beta chain) was sequenced in a study of OX40 agonist ivuxolimab in advanced cancers. As for the study in general: Previous treatment with anti-PD-1, anti-PD-L1 or anti-CTLA-4 therapy was allowed; 40% had received some. Study-level points and caveats: With doses of 0.1-3.0 mg/kg, partial responders showed among the lowest clonal expansion. At 0.1 to 3.0 mg/kg and by week 6, CD4+ and CD8+ T cells in the blood had expanded clonally.

Sequencing was performed with immunoSEQ multiplex PCR; in TCRdb, only in-frame clones are kept and a portion is missing. The top ten clones hold over 0.6% of a sample with 100,000 to 120,000 clones, 80% to 95% of them seen once. As to this clone: Its antigen is currently unknown.

V gave up 1 base and J gave up 3 bases, with 6 bases separating them. The CDR3 runs 13 residues. The V gene's germline CDR1 is SEHNR and CDR2 FQNEAQ (reference sequence). J is TRBJ2-5 and V is TRBV7-9, with D unclear. The source was CD4+ or CD8+ T cells sorted from blood, collected in a trial of the OX40 agonist ivuxolimab. This TCR came from an adult with an advanced solid tumor such as melanoma, head and neck, liver or kidney cancer. This CDR3 is CASSLGNEETQYF. CDR3 DNA: TGTGCCAGCAGCTTAGGTAATGAAGAGACCCAGTACTTC.